The 26 T cell receptor beta chains reported below all come from one sample, sequenced in a study of blood T cell repertoires in COVID-19 (dated by TCRdb to about 2020). Library preparation employed the immunoSEQ multiplex PCR assay. What TCRdb holds here is the immuneACCESS table cut down to in-frame rearrangements. Part of the clones is not present; checked against another copy, under half of the missing clones reflect an unresolved V gene, and the others are unexplained. Present in this sample are 100,000 or so clones, 91% of which were seen just once. The ten largest account for approximately 2.3% of the sample. Sequenced material: peripheral blood. The source of these receptors is a human donor with active COVID-19. The donor label of this sample is uncertain.

The chain carries TRBV6-2 or TRBV6-3 and TRBJ2-7, with D uncertain. CDR1 is MNHEY and CDR2 is SVGEGT in the germline V gene. The CDR3 is made up of 11 amino acids. The V end was cut by 4 bases, the J end by 4 bases, with 5 bases between. The CDR3 nucleotides read TGTGCCAGCAGTTTTTCGTACGAGCAGTACTTC. It specifies CASSFSYEQYF.

This chain links TRBV5-4 with TRBJ2-3; perhaps TRBD2 as D (6 bases). CDR1 and CDR2 (germline): SGHNT, YYREEE (reference sequence). The CDR3 extends over 15 amino acids. Trimming removed 0 bases at V and 1 base at J, with 9 bases between. Here the CDR3 DNA reads TGTGCCAGCAGCTTGGGGGTAGCGGGCACAGATACGCAGTATTTT. Translating gives CASSLGVAGTDTQYF. The whole variable domain, remainder taken from reference TRBV5-4 and TRBJ2-3, is ETGVTQSPTHLIKTRGQQVTLRCSSQSGHNTVSWYQQALGQGPQFIFQYYREEENGRGNFPPRFSGLQFPNYSSELNVNALELDDSALYLCASSLGVAGTDTQYFGPGTRLTVL.

This clone was recorded once. An end of the junction does not agree with germline; a read error may underlie this. The V call is TRBV2, the J call TRBJ1-2; D remains ambiguous. CDR1 and CDR2 (germline): SNHLY, FYNNEI. CDR3 size: 14 residues. CDR3 nucleotide sequence: TGTGCCAGCAGTGAAGCCTTCGGGTATGGTGGCCACACCTTC. It is translated as CASSEAFGYGGHTF.

V and J are TRBV6-5 and TRBJ1-2; weak D call: TRBD1 (5 bases). V was pared by 5 bases and J by 1 base, with 8 bases between. The CDR3 is 13 residues long. CDR1 and CDR2 (germline): MNHEY, SVGAGI. This chain's CDR3 is CASSPDSNYGYTF. DNA of the CDR3: TGTGCCAGCAGTCCTGACAGTAACTATGGCTACACCTTC.

J is TRBJ2-5 and V is TRBV10-2; 8 bases fit TRBD2. V was clipped by 6 bases and J by 4 bases; unmatched bases: 10. The CDR3 runs 15 residues. Germline V CDR1 and CDR2: WSHSY, SAAADI. The CDR3 sequence: CASRAGLVVGETQYF. The CDR3, as DNA: TGCGCCAGCAGGGCGGGACTAGTCGTGGGAGAGACCCAGTACTTC.

The chain uses TRBV11-1 and TRBJ1-1, with no clear D. V dropped 2 bases and J dropped 1 base, with 8 bases sitting between them. The CDR3 runs to 14 residues. Germline CDR1 SGHAT, CDR2 FQDESV (reference sequence). The CDR3 loop reads CASSLRSGNTEAFF. CDR3 DNA: TGTGCCAGCAGCTTACGATCGGGGAACACTGAAGCTTTCTTT.

This clone has just one count. The chain couples TRBV2 to TRBJ2-3, with a possible D match to TRBD1 (5 bases). CDR1 and CDR2 (germline): SNHLY, FYNNEI. Trimming took off 6 bases at V and 6 bases at J, with 13 bases between the two ends. The CDR3 is 13 residues long. CDR3 protein: CASSLSQGDTQYF. The CDR3 DNA reads as TGTGCCAGCAGCCTCTCCCAGGGCGATACGCAGTATTTT.

V is TRBV11-2 and J is TRBJ2-3; 8 bases match TRBD2. Germline V lookup: CDR1 SGHAT, CDR2 FQNNGV. Germline trimming cut 4 bases from V and 1 base from J; bases unmatched to any gene: 13. The CDR3 has 18 amino acids. CDR3 sequence reads: CASSSRGGLFRGTDTQYF. Here the CDR3 DNA reads TGTGCCAGCAGCTCTCGGGGGGGCTTATTCCGTGGCACAGATACGCAGTATTTT.

The V gene is TRBV27, the J gene TRBJ2-2; 7 nucleotides align to TRBD1. The trim removed 10 bases at V and 2 bases at J, leaving 10 bases unmatched. From germline, CDR1 is MNHEY and CDR2 SMNVEV (reference sequence). The CDR3 consists of 15 residues. This CDR3 is CATAHRDSNTGELFF. In nucleotides, the CDR3 is TGTGCCACCGCACACCGGGACAGTAACACCGGGGAGCTGTTTTTT.

This CDR3 reads CASRSDFEGNQPQHF. CDR3 DNA: TGTGCCAGTAGGTCAGACTTTGAGGGTAATCAGCCCCAGCATTTT. The V gene is TRBV19, the J gene TRBJ1-5; no firm D call. The V gene lost 6 bases and the J gene lost 4 bases, with 16 bases spanning the gap. This CDR3 is 15 amino acids long. The germline CDR1 and CDR2 sequences are LNHDA and SQIVND (reference sequence).

The chain employs TRBV27 and TRBJ1-5; D uncertain. The ends were cut back, 3 bases at V and 3 bases at J, with 9 bases in the middle. Germline values: CDR1 MNHEY, CDR2 SMNVEV (reference sequence). This CDR3 comprises 14 residues. The CDR3 DNA reads TGTGCCAGCAGTTTGAGGAGTGTCAATCAGCCCCAGCATTTT. It encodes CASSLRSVNQPQHF.

The V call is TRBV27, the J call TRBJ2-2; D is possibly TRBD1 (5 bases). Trimming cost V 2 bases and J 6 bases, with 13 bases left between them. The length of the CDR3 is 15 residues. Germline-derived CDR1 and CDR2 are MNHEY and SMNVEV (reference sequence). The CDR3 nucleotides read TGTGCCAGCAGTTTAGGGGCGTCGTTTCCCGGGGAGCTGTTTTTT. As protein: CASSLGASFPGELFF.

This chain links TRBV28 with TRBJ1-5, with 8 bases that match TRBD1. The trim removed 9 bases at V and 2 bases at J, leaving 6 bases unmatched. The CDR3 is 14 residues long. From germline, CDR1 is MDHEN and CDR2 SYDVKM. This CDR3 reads CASGQGGRNQPQHF. The CDR3 nucleotides are TGTGCCAGTGGACAGGGTGGGCGCAATCAGCCCCAGCATTTT.

The table lists this clone with a count of one. The rearrangement links TRBV3-1 (or the pseudogene TRBV3-2) to TRBJ2-1; D remains ambiguous. Per germline, CDR1 LGHDT and CDR2 YNNKEL (reference sequence). Trimming removed 4 bases at V and 1 base at J, with 14 bases between. This CDR3 spans 16 amino acids. CDR3 in amino acids: CASSPLWVGSYNEQFF. The CDR3 region has the DNA TGTGCCAGCAGCCCCTTGTGGGTCGGGTCCTACAATGAGCAGTTCTTC.

The chain carries TRBV19 and TRBJ2-2; a weak D match, TRBD2 (5 bases). Germline V gene sequence: CDR1 LNHDA, CDR2 SQIVND (reference sequence). V shed 5 bases and J shed 7 bases, with 14 bases lying between them. The CDR3 loop spans 14 amino acids. CDR3 bases: TGTGCCAGTAGTCTCACTAGTACGGTCGGGGAGCTGTTTTTT. It specifies CASSLTSTVGELFF.

The chain employs TRBV12-3 or TRBV12-4 and TRBJ1-2, with 10 bases aligning to TRBD1. V shed 6 bases, J shed 8 bases, and the junction held 6 bases outside the gene matches. The CDR3 runs to 13 residues. This CDR3 is CASSPDRGGGYTF. DNA of the CDR3: TGTGCCAGCAGCCCGGACAGGGGGGGCGGCTACACCTTC.

The CDR3 reads CASSLEGQGFGNTEAFF. As DNA, the CDR3 is TGTGCCAGCAGCTTAGAGGGACAGGGGTTTGGGAACACTGAAGCTTTCTTT. The V call is TRBV11-2, the J call TRBJ1-1; 10 positions match TRBD1. Germline CDR1 SGHAT, CDR2 FQNNGV. The CDR3 is 17 residues long. V lost 0 bases, J lost 1 base, and 5 bases stayed unmatched.

The V and J genes are TRBV11-2 and TRBJ2-7; D is unresolved. Trimming left V 6 bases short and J 1 base short, with 4 bases between. CDR3 length: 11 residues. Germline-derived CDR1 and CDR2 are SGHAT and FQNNGV. The CDR3 region has the DNA TGTGCCAGCAGGACTTCCTACGAGCAGTACTTC. Translated: CASRTSYEQYF.

The chain joins TRBV19 to TRBJ2-3; the match to TRBD2 covers 11 bases. Unmatched junction bases numbered 12, after V lost 10 bases and J lost 6 bases. CDR1 and CDR2 from the germline V gene are LNHDA and SQIVND (reference sequence). The CDR3 length is 15 residues. The CDR3 DNA reads as TGTGCCACCAAGATTAGCGGGGGGGCCTCGGATACGCAGTATTTT. Residues: CATKISGGASDTQYF.

V usage is TRBV5-4 and J usage is TRBJ1-3, with D perhaps matching TRBD1 (5 bases). V was clipped by 4 bases and J by 0 bases, with 20 bases between them. The germline gives CDR1 SGHNT, CDR2 YYREEE (reference sequence). The CDR3 has 18 amino acids. The chain's CDR3 is CASSPGSPAGDSGNTIYF. The CDR3, as DNA: TGTGCCAGCAGCCCAGGTTCCCCCGCGGGGGACTCTGGAAACACCATATATTTT.

The rearrangement uses TRBV6-5 and TRBJ2-3, with TRBD2 matching over 9 bases. V shed 2 bases, J shed 2 bases, and the junction held 5 bases outside the gene matches. CDR1 MNHEY and CDR2 SVGAGI come from the germline V gene. The CDR3 length is 16 residues. The CDR3 here is CASSYTPSGDTDTQYF. The CDR3 DNA is TGTGCCAGCAGTTACACCCCTAGCGGGGACACAGATACGCAGTATTTT.

The chain couples TRBV6-4 to TRBJ1-6; 7 nucleotides agree with TRBD1. The CDR3 spans 15 residues. V trimming: 4 bases; J trimming: 5 bases; junction bases outside the gene matches: 5. Germline CDR1 MRHNA, CDR2 SNTAGT. The chain's CDR3 is CASSATGTDNSPLHF. For the CDR3, the DNA is TGTGCCAGCAGTGCAACCGGGACAGATAATTCACCCCTCCACTTT.

The J gene is TRBJ2-2, the V gene TRBV10-1; D may be TRBD1 (5 bases). The V end was cut by 0 bases, the J end by 11 bases, with 10 bases between. The length of the CDR3 is 13 residues. Germline CDR1 is WNHNN and CDR2 is SYGVQD (reference sequence). The CDR3 nucleotides read TGCGCCAGCAGTGAGTCGGGGCTGGCAGAGCTGTTTTTT. It codes for CASSESGLAELFF.

The chain combines TRBV19 with TRBJ1-2; D gene ambiguous. The CDR3 runs to 15 residues. The ends were cut back, 3 bases at V and 4 bases at J, with 15 bases in the middle. Germline CDR1 is LNHDA and CDR2 is SQIVND (reference sequence). The CDR3 spells CASSMIGEEGYGYTF. CDR3 DNA: TGTGCCAGTAGTATGATAGGAGAGGAGGGCTATGGCTACACCTTC.

The V gene is TRBV27, the J gene TRBJ2-2; tentative D call: TRBD1 (7 bases). Per the germline V gene, CDR1 is MNHEY and CDR2 is SMNVEV (reference sequence). This CDR3 is built from 16 residues. The V gene lost 3 bases and the J gene lost 6 bases, with 17 bases spanning the gap. The CDR3 loop is CASSLRQGGYPGELFF. CDR3 nucleotide sequence: TGTGCCAGCAGTTTGAGGCAGGGGGGTTATCCCGGGGAGCTGTTTTTT.

The rearrangement joins TRBV27 to TRBJ2-3, with D possibly matching TRBD1 (6 bases). The CDR3 loop spans 17 amino acids. The ends were cut back, 3 bases at V and 1 base at J, with 17 bases in the middle. Germline values: CDR1 MNHEY, CDR2 SMNVEV (reference sequence). In nucleotides, the CDR3 is TGTGCCAGCAGTTTCCTCCGTCGGGACATCCGCACAGATACGCAGTATTTT. Translating gives CASSFLRRDIRTDTQYF.